This T cell receptor beta chain was profiled in a study of T-cell memory formation after mild COVID-19. Study details: There were largely donor-specific TCR clusters. Study-wide points: Pre-infection memory held some responding clones, suggesting pre-existing cross-reactive T cells responded.

TCRdb independently ran MiXCR on the 5' RACE reads; one entry per CDR3 protein. Among some 150,000 distinct CDR3 sequences listed, about 5.7% were seen once. Germline-derived CDR1 and CDR2 are KGHDR and SFDVKD. This CDR3 contains 14 residues. Trimming took off 4 bases at V and 4 bases at J, with 11 bases between the two ends. This clonotype was recorded at least ten times. The antigen is not known. Sequencing was done on a sample of PBMCs or a T cell subset sorted from them (not recorded which). The V and J genes are TRBV24-1 and TRBJ2-3; D may be TRBD1 (6 bases). The TCR was taken from an adult woman who had mild COVID-19 (a few samples of this study predate the infection). Cell type and time point are not known. CDR3 loop: CATSDRTEADTQYF. In nucleotides, the CDR3 is TGTGCCACCAGTGACCGGACAGAGGCAGATACGCAGTATTTT.